One TCR beta chain is described in this entry. It has no known antigen specificity. Per-base quality was not reported, and no clone a single base away is much larger than it. This sample also contains other DNA sequences that code for the same CDR3. The data are from a study of control samples from healthy donors and cancer patients (dated by TCRdb to the early 2020s). V is cut by 2 bases and J by 5 bases, and the space between the germline ends is 9 bases. The CDR3 sequence holds 13 residues, the cysteine and phenylalanine included. Only the CDR3 portion is preserved as DNA: 39 bases, with reading frame beginning at the first base. As encoded in the germline V gene, CDR1 is KGHSH while CDR2 is LQKENI. Library method: the immunoSEQ multiplex PCR assay. Held by TCRdb, this immuneACCESS table contains in-frame sequences only and omits some clones. Under half of the omission traces to an unresolved V gene where checked; the cause of the rest is unknown. Recorded for this sample are about 160,000 clones; 90% to 95% of them occurred a single time. Of the sample, 4.1% is held by the ten largest clones.

The sequence derives from a woman aged 55-69 years in good health. The sample taken for sequencing was blood. The rearranged segments are TRBV18 and TRBJ2-5; TRBD2 is perhaps the D gene, given 5 matching bases. The sequenced DNA is TGTGCCAGCTCACCAGGGTGGAGGGAGACCCAGTACTTC. The encoded protein is CASSPGWRETQYF.